These 9 T cell receptor beta chains were all obtained from the same sample, sequenced in a study of blood T cell repertoires in COVID-19. Profiling relied on immunoSEQ multiplex PCR, and the TCRdb table lists in-frame clones only, not all of them. Of tens of thousands of clones listed, around 88% are singletons. Sequencing used peripheral blood. The origin of the receptors is a woman aged 65 to 85 with acute or convalescent COVID-19.

The rearrangement links TRBV3-1 (or the pseudogene TRBV3-2) to TRBJ1-1; 8 bases are a match to TRBD1. This CDR3 is built from 14 residues. V shed 6 bases, J shed 1 base, and the junction held 4 bases outside the gene matches. The V gene's germline CDR1 is LGHDT and CDR2 YNNKEL (reference sequence). The CDR3 DNA is TGTGCCAGCAGTTTCCAGGGGGCGAACACTGAAGCTTTCTTT. Translation gives CASSFQGANTEAFF.

The V and J genes are TRBV28 and TRBJ2-5; 7 nucleotides align to TRBD2. This CDR3 contains 16 residues. The V and J ends lost 6 bases and 5 bases, in that order; junction bases with no gene match: 15. The germline CDR1 and CDR2 sequences are MDHEN and SYDVKM. In DNA, the CDR3 is TGTGCCAGCAGCCCCTCTAACGGGAGGTCCTTTGAGACCCAGTACTTC. Amino acids: CASSPSNGRSFETQYF.

The chain links TRBV7-6 to TRBJ1-6; D ambiguous. The V end lost 3 bases, the J end lost 2 bases, and 20 bases lay between the germline ends. The CDR3 extends over 19 amino acids. Looked up from germline, CDR1 is SGHVS and CDR2 is FNYEAQ. CDR3 nucleotides: TGTGCCAGCAGCTTCCGGGCCCCGGAGGGAGCCGCCTATAATTCACCCCTCCACTTT. This encodes CASSFRAPEGAAYNSPLHF.

The chain recombines TRBV6-2 or TRBV6-3 with TRBJ1-4; D is unresolved. The CDR3 runs to 15 residues. The germline gives CDR1 MNHEY, CDR2 SVGEGT. Trimming stripped 2 bases from V and 0 bases from J, with 7 bases between. CDR3 region: CASSYKRATNEKLFF. For the CDR3, the DNA is TGTGCCAGCAGTTACAAGAGAGCAACTAATGAAAAACTGTTTTTT.

This sequence joins TRBV5-1 and TRBJ2-6; 7 positions agree with TRBD1. The trim removed 2 bases at V and 2 bases at J, leaving 10 bases unmatched. The CDR3 is 18 residues long. The germline CDR1 and CDR2 sequences are SGHRS and YFSETQ. The CDR3 is CASSLQQGNLPGANVLTF. Written as DNA, the CDR3 is TGCGCCAGCAGCTTACAACAGGGGAATCTTCCTGGGGCCAACGTCCTGACTTTC.

The chain joins TRBV9 to TRBJ2-5; 9 bases align to TRBD2. Germline V CDR1 and CDR2: SGDLS, YYNGEE. V shed 1 base, J shed 4 bases, and the junction held 5 bases outside the gene matches. This CDR3 spans 15 amino acids. The CDR3 DNA reads as TGTGCCAGCAGCGTATCTAGCGGGAAGGGAGAGACCCAGTACTTC. This sequence encodes CASSVSSGKGETQYF.

This clone was observed once. The chain uses TRBV19 and TRBJ2-7; D perhaps matches TRBD2 (6 bases). CDR1 and CDR2 from the germline V gene are LNHDA and SQIVND (reference sequence). The CDR3 totals 13 residues. V was shortened by 3 bases and J by 3 bases, with 9 bases between the two germline ends. This CDR3 reads CASSMGGVYEQYF. CDR3 coding DNA: TGTGCCAGTAGTATGGGCGGGGTCTACGAGCAGTACTTC.

The chain carries TRBV5-1 and TRBJ1-3, with 12 bases that match TRBD1. Germline trimming cut 4 bases from V and 3 bases from J; bases unmatched to any gene: 8. This CDR3 is built from 17 residues. Germline lookup yields CDR1 SGHRS and CDR2 YFSETQ. Here the CDR3 DNA reads TGCGCCAGCAGCCCCGGGACAGGGGGCGCGGGTGGAAACACCATATATTTT. Translation gives CASSPGTGGAGGNTIYF.

J is TRBJ1-2 and V is TRBV11-2, with D unclear. Trimming stripped 4 bases from V and 8 bases from J, with 17 bases between. This CDR3 contains 14 residues. Germline CDR1 SGHAT, CDR2 FQNNGV. The CDR3 reads CASSSSGRTWGYTF. In DNA, the CDR3 is TGTGCCAGCAGCTCAAGCGGGAGGACCTGGGGCTACACCTTC. The whole variable domain, remainder taken from reference TRBV11-2 and TRBJ1-2, is EAGVAQSPRYKIIEKRQSVAFWCNPISGHATLYWYQQILGQGPKLLIQFQNNGVVDDSQLPKDRFSAERLKGVDSTLKIQPAKLEDSAVYLCASSSSGRTWGYTFGSGTRLTVV.